The rows below give T cell receptor beta chains drawn from one sample of a study of blood T cell repertoires in COVID-19. Using immunoSEQ multiplex PCR, the repertoire was profiled, and TCRdb retains in-frame clones only, with some absent. Here the sample spans about 140,000 clones, 82% being singletons. The sample comprised peripheral blood. Every receptor here comes from a woman over 75 with acute or convalescent COVID-19. CDR3s include the opening cysteine and the closing phenylalanine or tryptophan. Each record gives: D gene, clone size, J gene, V gene, CDR3 protein, CDR3 DNA. D genes are given only for firm matches. Size is omitted from some rows. Given values are once, few, many or a class for expanded clones.

>TRBD2|.|TRBJ2-7|TRBV5-1
CASSLVTSGDRPYEQYF
TGCGCCAGCAGCTTGGTAACTAGCGGGGACCGTCCCTACGAGCAGTACTTC
>TRBD1|once|TRBJ1-2|TRBV19
CASSAGQGGSYGYTF
TGTGCCAGTAGTGCGGGACAGGGGGGCTCCTATGGCTACACCTTC
>.|once|TRBJ1-1|TRBV29-1
CSVALRQVNTEAFF
TGCAGCGTTGCCCTCCGACAGGTGAACACTGAAGCTTTCTTT
>TRBD2|.|TRBJ2-1|TRBV5-1
CASSLLEGGYNEQFF
TGCGCCAGCAGCTTGTTAGAGGGAGGGTACAATGAGCAGTTCTTC
>.|.|TRBJ2-3|TRBV11-2
CASSSSTDTQYF
TGTGCCAGCAGTAGTAGCACAGATACGCAGTATTTT
>.|.|TRBJ1-3|TRBV28
CASNQRWGLSGNTIYF
TGTGCCAGCAACCAACGGTGGGGGCTTTCTGGAAACACCATATATTTT
>TRBD1|.|TRBJ2-1|TRBV28
CASETGVNEQFF
TGTGCCAGCGAGACAGGGGTCAATGAGCAGTTCTTC
>TRBD1|.|TRBJ1-5|TRBV14
CASSQTDRQDQPQHF
TGTGCCAGCAGCCAGACGGACAGGCAGGACCAGCCCCAGCATTTT
>.|.|TRBJ1-5|TRBV30
CAWSVRSQAHF
TGTGCCTGGAGTGTACGGTCTCAAGCTCATTTT
>.|few|TRBJ1-6|TRBV6-5
CASSPYGQPNSPLHF
TGTGCCAGCAGCCCATATGGACAGCCTAATTCACCCCTCCACTTT
>TRBD1|.|TRBJ1-2|TRBV27
CASTSGQGSYGYTF
TGTGCCAGCACATCGGGACAGGGCAGCTATGGCTACACCTTC